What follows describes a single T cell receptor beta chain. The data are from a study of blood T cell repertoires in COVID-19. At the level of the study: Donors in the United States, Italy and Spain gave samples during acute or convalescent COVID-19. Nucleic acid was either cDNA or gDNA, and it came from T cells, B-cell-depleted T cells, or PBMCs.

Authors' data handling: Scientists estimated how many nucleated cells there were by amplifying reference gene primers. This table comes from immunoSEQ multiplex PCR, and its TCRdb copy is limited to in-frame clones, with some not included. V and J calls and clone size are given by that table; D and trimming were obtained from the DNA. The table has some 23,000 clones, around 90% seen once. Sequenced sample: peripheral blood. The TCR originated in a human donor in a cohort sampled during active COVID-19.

CDR3 in DNA: TGTGCCACCAGCAGAGGTGTAGGGGGCTATGGCTACACCTTC. This encodes CATSRGVGGYGYTF. The chain recombines TRBV15 with TRBJ1-2, with a tentative D call TRBD1 (6 bases). CDR1 is LNHNV, CDR2 YYDKDF, per germline (reference sequence). This CDR3 contains 14 residues. V was clipped by 1 base and J by 4 bases, with 10 bases between them.